The following is a TCR beta chain sequence with its context. Produced via immunoSEQ multiplex PCR; TCRdb's table is partial and in-frame only. The sample lists around 400,000 clones, about 89% occurring once. This sample was taken from a study of blood T cell repertoires in COVID-19. The receptor was derived from a man aged 40-50 years with acute or convalescent COVID-19. Sequencing used peripheral blood.

The CDR3 DNA sequence: TGTGCCAGCAGTTTTGCGGGGTCGCCCGGCAATTCACCCCTCCACTTT. It specifies CASSFAGSPGNSPLHF. V and J are TRBV28 and TRBJ1-6; D call uncertain. Per germline, CDR1 MDHEN and CDR2 SYDVKM. The CDR3 is 16 amino acids. V was shortened by 3 bases and J by 7 bases, with 16 bases between the two germline ends.